The TCR beta chain under discussion was sequenced for a study of T-cell memory formation after mild COVID-19. This CDR3 comprises 15 residues. V lost 1 base, J lost 4 bases, and 1 base stayed unmatched. The germline V gene encodes CDR1 SGHTA and CDR2 FQGNSA. In TCRdb, the 5' RACE reads were re-called with MiXCR into one record per CDR3 protein. The profile covers some 180,000 distinct CDR3 sequences, with 10% to 15% appearing a single time and approximately 3.4% taken by the ten largest. This clonotype was seen a handful of times. The chain has TRBV7-2 and TRBJ1-5; 10 bases are a match to TRBD1. The source is a man younger than 35 who had mild COVID-19 (a few samples of this study predate the infection). Cell type and time point are not known. The sample consisted of PBMCs or a T cell subset sorted from them (not recorded which). The CDR3 coding sequence is TGTGCCAGCAGCTTAGTGGGACAGGGGAATCAGCCCCAGCATTTT. This encodes CASSLVGQGNQPQHF.